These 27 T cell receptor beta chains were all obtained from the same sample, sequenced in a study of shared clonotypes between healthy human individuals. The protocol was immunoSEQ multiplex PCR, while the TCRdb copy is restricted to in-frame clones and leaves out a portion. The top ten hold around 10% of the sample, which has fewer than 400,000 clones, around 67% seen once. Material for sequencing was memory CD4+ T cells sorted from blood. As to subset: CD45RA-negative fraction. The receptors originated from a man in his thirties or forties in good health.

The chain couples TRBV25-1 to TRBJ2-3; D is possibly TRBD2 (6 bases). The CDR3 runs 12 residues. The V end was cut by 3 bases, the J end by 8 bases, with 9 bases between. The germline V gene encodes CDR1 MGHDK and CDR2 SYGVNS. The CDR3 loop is CASSEGLLTQYF. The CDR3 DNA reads TGTGCCAGCAGTGAGGGACTTCTTACGCAGTATTTT.

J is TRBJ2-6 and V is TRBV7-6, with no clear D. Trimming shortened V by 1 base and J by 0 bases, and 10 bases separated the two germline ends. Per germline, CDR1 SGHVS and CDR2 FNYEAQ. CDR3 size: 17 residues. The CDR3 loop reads CASSLDLGSSGANVLTF. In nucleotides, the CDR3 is TGTGCCAGCAGCTTAGATCTGGGTTCCTCTGGGGCCAACGTCCTGACTTTC.

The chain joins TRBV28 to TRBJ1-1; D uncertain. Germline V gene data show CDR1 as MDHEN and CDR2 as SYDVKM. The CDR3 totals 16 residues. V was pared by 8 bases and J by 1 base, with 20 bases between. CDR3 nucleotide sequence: TGTGCCAGCCTGTTCAGAGGGTCCGAGCGGAACACTGAAGCTTTCTTT. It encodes CASLFRGSERNTEAFF. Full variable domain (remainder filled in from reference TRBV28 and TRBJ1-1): DVKVTQSSRYLVKRTGEKVFLECVQDMDHENMFWYRQDPGLGLRLIYFSYDVKMKEKGDIPEGYSVSREKKERFSLILESASTNQTSMYLCASLFRGSERNTEAFFGQGTRLTVV.

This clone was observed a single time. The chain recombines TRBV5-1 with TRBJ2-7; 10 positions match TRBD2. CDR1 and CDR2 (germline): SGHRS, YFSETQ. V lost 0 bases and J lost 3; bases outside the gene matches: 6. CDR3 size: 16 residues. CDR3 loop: CASSLGGSSGSYEQYF. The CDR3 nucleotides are TGCGCCAGCAGCTTGGGTGGTTCTAGCGGGAGCTACGAGCAGTACTTC.

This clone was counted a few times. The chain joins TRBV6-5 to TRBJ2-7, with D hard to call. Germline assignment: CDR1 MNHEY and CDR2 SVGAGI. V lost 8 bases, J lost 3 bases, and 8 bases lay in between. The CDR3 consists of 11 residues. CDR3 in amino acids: CASLENYEQYF. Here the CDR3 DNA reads TGTGCCAGCTTAGAAAACTACGAGCAGTACTTC.

The CDR3 DNA sequence: TGCGCCAGCAGTGGGACCCAAGGGAACACTGAAGCTTTCTTT. Its translation is CASSGTQGNTEAFF. The chain joins TRBV10-2 to TRBJ1-1; the D is unclear. The ends were cut back, 4 bases at V and 1 base at J, with 10 bases in the middle. This CDR3 has 14 residues. CDR1 is WSHSY and CDR2 is SAAADI in the germline V gene.

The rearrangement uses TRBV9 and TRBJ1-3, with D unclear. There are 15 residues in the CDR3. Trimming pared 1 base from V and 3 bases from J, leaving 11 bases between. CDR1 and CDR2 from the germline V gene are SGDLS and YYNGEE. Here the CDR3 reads CASSVQAGSGNTIYF. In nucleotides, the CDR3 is TGTGCCAGCAGCGTACAGGCGGGAAGTGGAAACACCATATATTTT.

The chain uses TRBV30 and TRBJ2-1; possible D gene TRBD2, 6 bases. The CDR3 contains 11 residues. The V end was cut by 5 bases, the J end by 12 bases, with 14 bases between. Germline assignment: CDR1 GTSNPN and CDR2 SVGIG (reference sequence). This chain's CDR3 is CAWYSRGGQFF. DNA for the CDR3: TGTGCCTGGTACAGTAGGGGAGGGCAGTTCTTC.

CDR3 loop: CASSRRLPTSDTQYF. The CDR3 DNA follows: TGTGCCAGCAGCCGCAGACTTCCTACGTCCGATACGCAGTATTTT. J is TRBJ2-3 and V is TRBV28, with D hard to call. The CDR3 has 15 residues. V was shortened by 6 bases and J by 6 bases, with 19 bases between the two germline ends. Germline lookup yields CDR1 MDHEN and CDR2 SYDVKM.

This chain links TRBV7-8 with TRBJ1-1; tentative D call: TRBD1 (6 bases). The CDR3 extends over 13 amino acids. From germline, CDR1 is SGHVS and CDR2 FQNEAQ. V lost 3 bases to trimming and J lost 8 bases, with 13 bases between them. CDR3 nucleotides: TGTGCCAGCAGCTTCAGAGACAGGACCGAAGCTTTCTTT. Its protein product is CASSFRDRTEAFF.

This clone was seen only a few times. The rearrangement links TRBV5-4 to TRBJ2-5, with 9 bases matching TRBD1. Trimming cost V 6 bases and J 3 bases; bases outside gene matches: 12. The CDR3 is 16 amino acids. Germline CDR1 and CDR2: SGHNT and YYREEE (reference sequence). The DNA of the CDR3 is TGTGCCAGCACCGACTTCGAGGGGACAGGGAAAGAGACCCAGTACTTC. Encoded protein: CASTDFEGTGKETQYF.

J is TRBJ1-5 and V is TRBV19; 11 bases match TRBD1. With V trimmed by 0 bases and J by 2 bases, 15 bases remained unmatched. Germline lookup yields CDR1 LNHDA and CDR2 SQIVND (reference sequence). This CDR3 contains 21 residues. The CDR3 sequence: CASSIDLTTGQGAFGNQPQHF. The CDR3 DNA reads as TGTGCCAGTAGTATAGACTTGACCACAGGACAGGGGGCTTTTGGCAATCAGCCCCAGCATTTT. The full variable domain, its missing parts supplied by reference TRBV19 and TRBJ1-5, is DGGITQSPKYLFRKEGQNVTLSCEQNLNHDAMYWYRQDPGQGLRLIYYSQIVNDFQKGDIAEGYSVSREKKESFPLTVTSAQKNPTAFYLCASSIDLTTGQGAFGNQPQHFGDGTRLSIL.

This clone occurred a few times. The CDR3 DNA is TGTGCCAGCTCACACGACAGGGGCCCGTACAATGAGCAGTTCTTC. Encoded protein: CASSHDRGPYNEQFF. The chain couples TRBV18 to TRBJ2-1; the match to TRBD1 covers 8 bases. The CDR3 extends over 15 amino acids. The germline V gene encodes CDR1 KGHSH and CDR2 LQKENI. V lost 4 bases, J lost 4 bases, and 6 bases stayed unmatched.

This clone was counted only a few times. The DNA for the CDR3 is TGTGCCACTAGCCCGAGGGCGGCCCGGGGGCAGTTCTTC. Protein: CATSPRAARGQFF. The J gene is TRBJ2-1, the V gene TRBV15; D perhaps matches TRBD2 (5 bases). The V end was cut by 9 bases, the J end by 12 bases, with 21 bases between. The CDR3 is made up of 13 amino acids. Germline V CDR1 and CDR2: LNHNV, YYDKDF (reference sequence).

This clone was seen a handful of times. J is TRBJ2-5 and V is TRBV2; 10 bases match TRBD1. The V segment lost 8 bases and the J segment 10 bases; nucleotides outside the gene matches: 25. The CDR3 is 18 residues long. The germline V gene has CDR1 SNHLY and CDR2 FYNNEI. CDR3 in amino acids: CASLETLTGTGAALDQYF. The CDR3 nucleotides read TGTGCCAGCCTCGAAACCTTGACCGGGACAGGGGCCGCGCTTGACCAGTACTTC.

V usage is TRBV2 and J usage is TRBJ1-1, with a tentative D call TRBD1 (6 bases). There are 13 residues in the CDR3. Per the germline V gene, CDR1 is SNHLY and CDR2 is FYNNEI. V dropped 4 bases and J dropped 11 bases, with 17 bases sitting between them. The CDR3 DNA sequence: TGTGCCAGCAGTGGGTTCACAGGGCTTGGGGCTTTCTTT. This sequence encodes CASSGFTGLGAFF.

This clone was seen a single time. CDR3 bases: TGTGCCAGCCGGGGACTAGCGGGGCGAAACATTCAGTACTTC. Protein: CASRGLAGRNIQYF. The chain links TRBV2 to TRBJ2-4; 13 bases align to TRBD2. Germline V CDR1 and CDR2: SNHLY, FYNNEI. The length of the CDR3 is 14 residues. V was pared by 8 bases and J by 6 bases, with 4 bases of the junction left unmatched.

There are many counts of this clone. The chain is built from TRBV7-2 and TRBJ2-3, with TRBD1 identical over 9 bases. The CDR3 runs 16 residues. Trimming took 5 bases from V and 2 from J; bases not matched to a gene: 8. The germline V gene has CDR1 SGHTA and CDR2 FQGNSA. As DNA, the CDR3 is TGTGCCAGCAGCGCGCGACAGGGGGGCGTCACAGATACGCAGTATTTT. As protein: CASSARQGGVTDTQYF.

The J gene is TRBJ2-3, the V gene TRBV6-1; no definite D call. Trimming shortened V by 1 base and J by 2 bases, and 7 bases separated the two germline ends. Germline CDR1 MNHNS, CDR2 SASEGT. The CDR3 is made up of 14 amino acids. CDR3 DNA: TGTGCCAGCAGTGAAGGGCGTGCCACAGATACGCAGTATTTT. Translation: CASSEGRATDTQYF.

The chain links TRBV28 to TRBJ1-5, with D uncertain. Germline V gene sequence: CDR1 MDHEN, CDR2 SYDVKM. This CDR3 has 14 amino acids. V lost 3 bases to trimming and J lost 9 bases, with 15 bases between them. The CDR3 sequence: CASSFANQRLPQHF. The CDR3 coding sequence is TGTGCCAGCAGTTTTGCCAACCAAAGATTGCCCCAGCATTTT.

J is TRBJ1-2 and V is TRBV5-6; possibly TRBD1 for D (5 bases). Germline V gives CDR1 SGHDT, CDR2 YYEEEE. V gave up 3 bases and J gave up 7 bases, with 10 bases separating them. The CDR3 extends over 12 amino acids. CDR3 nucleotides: TGTGCCAGCAGCTCCGGACATGTTGGCTACACCTTC. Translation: CASSSGHVGYTF.

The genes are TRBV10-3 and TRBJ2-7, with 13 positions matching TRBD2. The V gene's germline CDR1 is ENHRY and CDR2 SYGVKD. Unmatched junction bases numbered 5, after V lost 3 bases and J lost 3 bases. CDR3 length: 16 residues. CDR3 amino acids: CAISETSGRANYEQYF. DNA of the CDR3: TGTGCCATCAGTGAAACTAGCGGGAGGGCCAACTACGAGCAGTACTTC.

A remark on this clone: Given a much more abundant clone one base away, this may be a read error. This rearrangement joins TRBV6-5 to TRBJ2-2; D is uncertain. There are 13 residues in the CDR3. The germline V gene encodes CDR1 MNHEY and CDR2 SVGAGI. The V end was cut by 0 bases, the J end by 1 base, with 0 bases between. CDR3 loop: CASSYSNTGELFF. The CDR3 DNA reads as TGTGCCAGCAGTTACTCGAACACCGGGGAGCTGTTTTTT.

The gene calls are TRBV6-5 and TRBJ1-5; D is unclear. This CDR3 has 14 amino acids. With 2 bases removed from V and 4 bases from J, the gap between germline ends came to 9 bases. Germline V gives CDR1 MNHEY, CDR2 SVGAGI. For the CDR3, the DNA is TGTGCCAGCAGTTACAGCCCCAGGAATCAGCCCCAGCATTTT. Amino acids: CASSYSPRNQPQHF.

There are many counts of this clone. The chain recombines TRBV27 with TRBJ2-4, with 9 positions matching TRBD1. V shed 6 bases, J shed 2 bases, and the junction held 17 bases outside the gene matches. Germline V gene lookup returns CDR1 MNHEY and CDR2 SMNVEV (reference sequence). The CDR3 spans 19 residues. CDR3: CASRPNPGQGHSPKNIQYF. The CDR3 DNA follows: TGTGCCAGCAGGCCCAACCCCGGACAGGGGCACTCACCCAAAAACATTCAGTACTTC.

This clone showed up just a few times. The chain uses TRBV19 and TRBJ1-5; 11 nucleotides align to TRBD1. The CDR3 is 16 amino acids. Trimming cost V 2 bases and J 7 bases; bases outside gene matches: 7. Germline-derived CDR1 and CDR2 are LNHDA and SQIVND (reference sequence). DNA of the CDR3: TGTGCCAGTAGTATAAAAGGACAGGGGGCAGGACAGCCCCAGCATTTT. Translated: CASSIKGQGAGQPQHF. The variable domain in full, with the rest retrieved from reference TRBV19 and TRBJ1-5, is DGGITQSPKYLFRKEGQNVTLSCEQNLNHDAMYWYRQDPGQGLRLIYYSQIVNDFQKGDIAEGYSVSREKKESFPLTVTSAQKNPTAFYLCASSIKGQGAGQPQHFGDGTRLSIL.

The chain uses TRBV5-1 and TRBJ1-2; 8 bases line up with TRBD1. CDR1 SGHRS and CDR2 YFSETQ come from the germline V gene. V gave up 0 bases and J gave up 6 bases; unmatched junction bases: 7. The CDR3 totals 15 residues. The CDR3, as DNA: TGCGCCAGCAGCTTGGGGACAGGGTGGAATCATGGCTACACCTTC. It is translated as CASSLGTGWNHGYTF.